The sequence of this TCR beta chain was determined in a study of cytomegalovirus exposure and HLA in healthy donors (dated by TCRdb to about 2017). Background for the entire study: An earlier analysis of roughly 610 of the donors reported 250 to 300 Gb of sequence data and around 100 million unique TCR beta sequences obtained from about 200 million T cells. To predict cytomegalovirus infection status, the study combined high-throughput TCR immunosequencing, statistical association of individual TCRs with disease status, and machine learning. Roughly 300 gigabases of sequencing data and tens of millions of unique TCR sequences were included in an early release covering about 620 HLA-typed donors. Among almost 400 genotyped donors of the cohort, an average of around 240,000 unique TCR beta nucleotide sequences were sequenced per donor, approximately 20% of them non-productive. Donor age, sex, ethnicity and CMV serostatus were collected together with the repertoire data. Several DR-DQ haplotypes were treated as single units for association and clustering because of strong linkage in the cohort. The study profiled the T cell repertoires of more than 500 subjects by immunosequencing and related them to cytomegalovirus serostatus. HLA typing covered class I and class II loci at four-digit resolution. The genetic ancestry cluster associated with self-reported Caucasian donors included 70% to 85% of the 398 genotyped donors. Besides the first cohort of more than 650 subjects, a separate validation cohort made up of 120 different subjects was used. Typing coverage differed by locus: A, B, C, DRB1 and DQB1 were typed in roughly 620-630 donors, DQA1 in roughly 500, DPA1 in around 580, and DPB1 in 400 to 480. Every repertoire in the discovery cohort had been generated on one and the same sequencing platform. The study was designed to test whether signatures of past pathogen exposure could be identified by cataloging public T cell receptors. A later genetic analysis used genome-wide SNP genotypes for 398 of the 666 donors, treating that subset as a discovery cohort. To study patterns of TCR occurrence, a later analysis re-analyzed previously published TCR beta repertoires from 700 or so donors and added high-resolution HLA genotyping. An earlier analysis of around 580 of the donors used high-throughput TCR beta sequencing to judge whether each TCR beta V gene segment behaved as functional or pseudogenic. Rather than using new phenotypic data, the later analysis identified candidate immune exposures from TCR beta sequences and from how often those sequences occurred across donors. General findings and caveats noted by the study authors: Three of the identified cytomegalovirus-associated TCR beta chains were confirmed in vitro to be specific for cytomegalovirus antigens. Because the 87-base-pair reads could not distinguish some IMGT-functional V segments, including TRBV6-2 and TRBV6-3, those segments were excluded. A further reported finding was that TCR beta sequences accurately predicted the HLA-A and HLA-B alleles for most subjects in the first cohort. In a later analysis, the rate of TCR association differed among HLA loci, with DRB1 alleles having the most associated TCRs and HLA-C alleles having the fewest. Across donors, most TCR sequences were observed very rarely, whereas some public TCRs were present in many individuals. In an earlier analysis of 450 to 750 of the donors, most TCR beta V segments appeared in productive rearrangements about 90% or about 30% of the time, broadly matching IMGT annotations. In a later genetic analysis, a missense DCLRE1C variant was associated with V-gene and J-gene trimming of TCR beta chains, and the association was replicated in an independent cohort. Because counts were too low, approximately 18 rarely observed V segments, including chromosome 9 orphons, were excluded from the earlier analysis of several hundred of the donors. According to a later analysis, parvovirus B19, influenza, CMV and Epstein-Barr virus appeared linked to several top co-occurrence clusters. Roughly uniform sequencing depth across donors was assumed in presence/absence analyses, although this assumption may not hold. Linkage disequilibrium might explain the correlated functional status among segregating V segments, but an unknown experimental factor could not be excluded. Compared with equally common non-associated chains, HLA-associated TCR beta chains in a later analysis were more clonally expanded and had lower generation probabilities. A group of highly shared sequence variants was considered likely to be a technical artifact of the sequencing pipeline. In a later analysis, most CMV-associated TCR beta chains were found to appear HLA-restricted, with HLA associations seemingly driven largely by CMV exposure. In the study, around 150 TCR beta chains were listed as associated with cytomegalovirus. Because some donors lacked HLA typing at each locus, the association tests relied only on the typed subset. When HLA alleles, especially DR and DQ, strongly co-occurred, attributing TCR associations to individual alleles was difficult. In this cohort, only TCR beta chains were sequenced, and detectable features were limited by the absence of alpha or paired-chain data. According to a later genetic analysis, donors in an Asian-associated ancestry cluster had fewer N-insertions in productive TCRs than the roughly 670-donor mean. Cytomegalovirus status was reported to be diagnosed by the classifier with high specificity and sensitivity in both the original and validation cohorts. The authors suggested that the approach could potentially be extended to other disease states and immunological phenotypes. For the cohort, immune exposure information was limited to CMV serostatus. A later analysis associated around 16,000 TCR beta sequences with specific HLA alleles at a false discovery rate of 0.05.

The cohort was made up of 666 healthy bone marrow donors. At the time of sampling, all cohort members were nominally healthy, though unrecorded immune exposures were likely present. The donor tested CMV seronegative, placing the donor among the 350 or so seronegative members of the cohort. A peripheral blood sample was provided by each donor, and peripheral blood mononuclear cells were used for TCR beta sequencing. The Qiagen DNeasy Blood Extraction Kit was used to extract genomic DNA from the blood cell samples. Library method: the immunoSEQ multiplex PCR assay. For the multiplex PCR, a mixture combining 60 forward primers for TCR Vbeta segments and 13 reverse primers for TCR Jbeta segments was used. Amplification of the CDR3 region of rearranged TCR beta genes was performed with a multiplex PCR assay on genomic DNA. Amplified TCR beta libraries were sequenced as 87-base-pair reads on the Illumina HiSeq System. The authors' pipeline ran thus. A later analysis tallied 80 million to 95 million unique TCR beta chains across the approximately 670 repertoires, and around 10 million of those chains were shared by two or more donors. Raw reads were error-corrected and collapsed into unique sequences by a nearest-neighbor algorithm in which closely related sequences were merged to remove PCR and sequencing errors. To assign V, D and J gene segments, CDR3 sequences were aligned to IMGT reference sequences. For a sequence to be retained, a match of at least six nucleotides was required to both a V gene segment and a J gene segment. Rearrangements were classified as productive when the CDR3 lacked stop codons and remained in frame with V and J, and all other rearrangements were classified as non-productive. CDR3 was defined by IMGT convention, running from the second conserved V-encoded cysteine to the conserved J-encoded phenylalanine. The earlier analysis of roughly 590 of the donors excluded any sequence lacking an unambiguous match to a single V gene segment. An earlier analysis of 500 to 700 of the donors classified V segments as functional when productive rearrangements were above 56.7% and as segregating when the standard deviation between donors was above 5%. A statistical classification framework was built for diagnosing cytomegalovirus status from the catalog of TCR beta chain sequences. A later analysis assigned V and J genes by comparing TCR nucleotide sequences with IMGT/GENE-DB human TR gene sequences. Using the TCRdist pipeline, a later analysis assigned CDR3 sequences along with most-parsimonious VDJ recombination scenarios. In a later analysis, each TCR beta chain was defined by its CDR3 amino acid sequence together with its V-gene family, and reads without a unique V-gene family were excluded. To address suspected cross-contamination and a sequencing artifact, a later analysis removed roughly 640 highly shared, low-generation-probability nucleotide sequences. In a later analysis, a clonal expansion index for each public chain was calculated from normalized within-repertoire ranks of inferred template counts. In a later analysis, generation probabilities were computed with a VDJ recombination model fitted to out-of-frame rearrangements, and the resulting probabilities were checked against IGoR. Hypergeometric tests were used in a later analysis to score TCR-TCR, TCR-HLA and TCR-CMV co-occurrence, with a repertoire-size bias correction applied to the TCR pairs. False discovery rates were estimated in a later analysis by permuting HLA or CMV assignments 20 times. In a later analysis, co-occurring TCRs were grouped using DBSCAN, with TCRdist sequence similarity added in when clustering inside HLA-allele-positive subsets. Repertoires with fewer than 30,000 or more than 120,000 public chains, plus five repertoires with anomalous nucleotide sharing, were excluded from co-occurrence clustering. The source is immuneACCESS, and TCRdb retained only in-frame sequences with V and J called. Part of the clones is not carried over; for the studies checked, unresolved V genes explain less than half of this, and the remainder is unexplained. The DNA gave D and trimming, while V, J and clone size come from that table. A total of nearly 110,000 clones appear in this sample, around 85% of them only once. The ten most abundant clones make up approximately 2.4% of the sample.

In the case of this clone: The antigen it binds to is not known. Base qualities are missing; no much larger clone stands one base away.

The CDR3 contains 15 residues, cysteine and phenylalanine counted. Of all the DNA, just the CDR3 is kept, 45 bases in frame from base 1. According to the germline V gene (reference sequence), CDR1 reads SGHAT and CDR2 reads FQDESV. Here V drops 1 base and J drops 4 bases, and the junction holds 6 bases not matched to any gene. The sample taken for sequencing was PBMCs. This clonotype was obtained from a man aged 30-40 years in good health and CMV-seronegative. This receptor chain uses TRBV11-1 and TRBJ1-1; TRBD1 lines up with 7 middle nucleotides. In nucleotides, the sequence is TGTGCCAGCAGCTTAGTACGGGCAGGGGGCACTGAAGCTTTCTTT. Its protein reads: CASSLVRAGGTEAFF.